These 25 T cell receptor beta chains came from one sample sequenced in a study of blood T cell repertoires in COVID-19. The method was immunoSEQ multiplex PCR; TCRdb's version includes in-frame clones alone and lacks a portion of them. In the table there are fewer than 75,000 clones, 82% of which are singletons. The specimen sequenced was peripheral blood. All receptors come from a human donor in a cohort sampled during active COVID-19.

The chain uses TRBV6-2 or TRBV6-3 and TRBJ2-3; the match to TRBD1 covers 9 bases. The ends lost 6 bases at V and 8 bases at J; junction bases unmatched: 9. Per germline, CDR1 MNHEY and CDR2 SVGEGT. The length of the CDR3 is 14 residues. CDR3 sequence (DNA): TGTGCCAGCAGCCCCGGACAGGGGCGCCTTACGCAGTATTTT. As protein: CASSPGQGRLTQYF.

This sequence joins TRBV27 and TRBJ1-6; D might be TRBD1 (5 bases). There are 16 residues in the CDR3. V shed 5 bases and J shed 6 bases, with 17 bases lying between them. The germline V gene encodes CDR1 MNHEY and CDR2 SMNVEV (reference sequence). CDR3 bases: TGTGCCAGCAGTCCCATTTCGGGGGGGGGTAATTCACCCCTCCACTTT. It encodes CASSPISGGGNSPLHF.

DNA of the CDR3: TGTGCCAGCAGCCCAAGACTTGTACCCTACGAGCAGTACTTC. Its protein product is CASSPRLVPYEQYF. V usage is TRBV5-4 and J usage is TRBJ2-7; no firm D call. The V and J ends lost 4 bases and 2 bases respectively, with 13 bases between them. The length of the CDR3 is 14 residues. Per the germline V gene, CDR1 is SGHNT and CDR2 is YYREEE (reference sequence).

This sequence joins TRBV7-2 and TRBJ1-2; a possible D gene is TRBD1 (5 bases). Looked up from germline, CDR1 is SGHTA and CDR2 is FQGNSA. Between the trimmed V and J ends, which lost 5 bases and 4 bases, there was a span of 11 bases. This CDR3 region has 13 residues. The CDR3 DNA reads TGTGCCAGCAGCGTACAGGCGACCTATGGCTACACCTTC. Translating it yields CASSVQATYGYTF.

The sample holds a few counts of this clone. The CDR3 bases are TGCGCCAGCAGCTCCCTCGGTAGCGGGGGCAATGAGCAGTTCTTC. Translating it yields CASSSLGSGGNEQFF. This chain uses TRBV5-1 with TRBJ2-1, with 9 bases aligning to TRBD2. The V and J ends lost 3 bases and 6 bases, in that order; junction bases with no gene match: 7. This CDR3 is built from 15 residues. Germline lookup yields CDR1 SGHRS and CDR2 YFSETQ.

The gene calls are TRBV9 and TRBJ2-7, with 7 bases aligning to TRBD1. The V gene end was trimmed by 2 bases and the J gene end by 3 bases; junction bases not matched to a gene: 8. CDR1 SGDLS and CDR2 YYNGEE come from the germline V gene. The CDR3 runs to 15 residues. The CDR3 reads CASSVFPGQLYEQYF. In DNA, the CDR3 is TGTGCCAGCAGCGTTTTCCCGGGACAGCTCTACGAGCAGTACTTC.

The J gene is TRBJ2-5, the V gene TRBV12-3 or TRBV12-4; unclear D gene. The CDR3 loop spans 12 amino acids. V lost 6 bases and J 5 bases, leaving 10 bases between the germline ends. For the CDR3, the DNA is TGTGCCAGCAGGTTCGATGAGGAGACCCAGTACTTC. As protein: CASRFDEETQYF.

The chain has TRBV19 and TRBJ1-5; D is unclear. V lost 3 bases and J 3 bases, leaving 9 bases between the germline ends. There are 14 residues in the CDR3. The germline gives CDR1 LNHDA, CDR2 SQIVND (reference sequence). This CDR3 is CASSMVTINQPQHF. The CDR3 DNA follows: TGTGCCAGTAGTATGGTAACAATCAATCAGCCCCAGCATTTT.

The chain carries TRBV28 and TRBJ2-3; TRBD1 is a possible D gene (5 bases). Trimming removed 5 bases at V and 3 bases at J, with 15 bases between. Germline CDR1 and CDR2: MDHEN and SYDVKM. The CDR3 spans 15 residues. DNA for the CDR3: TGTGCCAGCAGTCTGGGAAAGGGGAAGACAGATACGCAGTATTTT. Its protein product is CASSLGKGKTDTQYF.

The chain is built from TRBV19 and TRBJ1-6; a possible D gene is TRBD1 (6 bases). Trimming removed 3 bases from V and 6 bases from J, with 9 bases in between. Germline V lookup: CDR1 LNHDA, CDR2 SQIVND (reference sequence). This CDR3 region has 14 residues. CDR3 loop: CASSILGGNSPLHF. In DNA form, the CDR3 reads TGTGCCAGTAGTATCTTAGGGGGTAATTCACCCCTCCACTTT.

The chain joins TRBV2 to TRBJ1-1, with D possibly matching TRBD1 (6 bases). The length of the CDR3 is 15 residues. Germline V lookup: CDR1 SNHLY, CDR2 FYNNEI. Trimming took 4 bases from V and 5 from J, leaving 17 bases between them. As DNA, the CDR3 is TGTGCCAGCAGTGGAGCGGGCCCCAGGGGTACTGAAGCTTTCTTT. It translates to CASSGAGPRGTEAFF.

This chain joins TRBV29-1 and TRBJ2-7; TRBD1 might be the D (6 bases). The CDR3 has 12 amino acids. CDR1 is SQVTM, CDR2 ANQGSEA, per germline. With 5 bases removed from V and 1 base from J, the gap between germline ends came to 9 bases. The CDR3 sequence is CSVLGASYEQYF. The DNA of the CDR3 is TGCAGCGTTCTGGGGGCGTCCTACGAGCAGTACTTC.

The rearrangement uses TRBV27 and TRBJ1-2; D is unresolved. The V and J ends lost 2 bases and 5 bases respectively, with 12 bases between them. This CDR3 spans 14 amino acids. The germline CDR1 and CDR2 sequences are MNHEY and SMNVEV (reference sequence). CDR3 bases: TGTGCCAGCAGTTTACAGGCGGGCAGTTATGGCTACACCTTC. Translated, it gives CASSLQAGSYGYTF.

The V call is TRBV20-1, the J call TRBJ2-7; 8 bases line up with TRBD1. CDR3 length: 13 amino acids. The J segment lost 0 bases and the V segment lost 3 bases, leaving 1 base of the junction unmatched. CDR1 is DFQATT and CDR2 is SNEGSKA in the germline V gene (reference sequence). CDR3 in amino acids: CSASQGASYEQYF. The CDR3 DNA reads TGCAGTGCTAGTCAGGGGGCCTCCTACGAGCAGTACTTC.

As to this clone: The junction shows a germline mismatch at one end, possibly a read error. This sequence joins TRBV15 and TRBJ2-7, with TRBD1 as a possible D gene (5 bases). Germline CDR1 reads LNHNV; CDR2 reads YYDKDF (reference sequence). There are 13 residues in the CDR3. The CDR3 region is CATSRVGPHEQYF. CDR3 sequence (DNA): TGTGCCACCAGTAGAGTGGGGCCCCACGAGCAGTACTTC. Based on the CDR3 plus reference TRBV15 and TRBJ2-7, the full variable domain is DAMVIQNPRYQVTQFGKPVTLSCSQTLNHNVMYWYQQKSSQAPKLLFHYYDKDFNNEADTPDNFQSRRPNTSFCFLDIRSPGLGDTAMYLCATSRVGPHEQYFGPGTRLTVT.

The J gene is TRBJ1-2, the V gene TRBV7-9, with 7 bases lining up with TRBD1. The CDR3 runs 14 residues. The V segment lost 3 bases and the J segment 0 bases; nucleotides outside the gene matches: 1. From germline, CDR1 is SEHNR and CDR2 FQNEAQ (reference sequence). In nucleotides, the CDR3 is TGTGCCAGCAGCTTGCAGGGGGCTAACTATGGCTACACCTTC. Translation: CASSLQGANYGYTF.

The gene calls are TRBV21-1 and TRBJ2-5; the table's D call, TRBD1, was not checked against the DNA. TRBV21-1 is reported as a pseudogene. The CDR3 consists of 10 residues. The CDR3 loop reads CAGRPWTQYF. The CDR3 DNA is TGTGCCGGGCGTCCGTGGACCCAGTACTTC.

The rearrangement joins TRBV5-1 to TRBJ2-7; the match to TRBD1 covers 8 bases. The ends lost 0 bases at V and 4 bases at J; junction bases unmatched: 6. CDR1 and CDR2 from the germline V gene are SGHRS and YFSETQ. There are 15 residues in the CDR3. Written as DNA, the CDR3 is TGCGCCAGCAGCTTGGGGACAGGGCCCTCATACGAGCAGTACTTC. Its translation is CASSLGTGPSYEQYF.

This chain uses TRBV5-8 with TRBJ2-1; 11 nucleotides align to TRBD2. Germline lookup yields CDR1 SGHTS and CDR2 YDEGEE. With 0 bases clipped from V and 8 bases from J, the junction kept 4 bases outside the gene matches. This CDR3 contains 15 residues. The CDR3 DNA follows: TGTGCCAGCAGCTTGGGACTAGCGGGGAGGGATGAGCAGTTCTTC. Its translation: CASSLGLAGRDEQFF.

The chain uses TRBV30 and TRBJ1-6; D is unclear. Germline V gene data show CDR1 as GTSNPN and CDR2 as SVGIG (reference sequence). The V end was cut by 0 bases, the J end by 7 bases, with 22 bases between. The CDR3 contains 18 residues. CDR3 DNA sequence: TGTGCCTGGAGTGTACGCTATTTGAAGAAAACTACCAATTCACCCCTCCACTTT. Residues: CAWSVRYLKKTTNSPLHF.

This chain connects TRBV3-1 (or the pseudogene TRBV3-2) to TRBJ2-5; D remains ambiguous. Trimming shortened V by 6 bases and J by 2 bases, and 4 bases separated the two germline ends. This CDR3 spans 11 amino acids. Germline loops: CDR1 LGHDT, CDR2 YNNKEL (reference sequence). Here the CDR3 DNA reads TGTGCCAGCAGTCTACAAGAGACCCAGTACTTC. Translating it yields CASSLQETQYF.

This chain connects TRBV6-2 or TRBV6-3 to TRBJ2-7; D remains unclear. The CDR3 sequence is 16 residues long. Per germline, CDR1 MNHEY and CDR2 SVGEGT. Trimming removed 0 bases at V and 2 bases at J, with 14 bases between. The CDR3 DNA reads TGTGCCAGCAGTTACTCGCTTTTAACAGCCGCCTACGAGCAGTACTTC. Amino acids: CASSYSLLTAAYEQYF.

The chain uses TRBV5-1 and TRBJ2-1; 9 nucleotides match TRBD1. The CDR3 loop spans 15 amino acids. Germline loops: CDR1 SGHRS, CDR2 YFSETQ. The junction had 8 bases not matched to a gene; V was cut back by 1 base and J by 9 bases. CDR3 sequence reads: CASSLSGTGYGEQFF. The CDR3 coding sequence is TGCGCCAGCAGCTTGAGCGGGACAGGGTACGGTGAGCAGTTCTTC.

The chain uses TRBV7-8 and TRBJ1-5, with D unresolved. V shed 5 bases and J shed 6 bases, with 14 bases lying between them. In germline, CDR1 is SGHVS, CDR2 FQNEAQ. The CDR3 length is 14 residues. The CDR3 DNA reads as TGTGCCAGCAGCCCCCCCGAGGGCGGTCAGCCCCAGCATTTT. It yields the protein CASSPPEGGQPQHF.

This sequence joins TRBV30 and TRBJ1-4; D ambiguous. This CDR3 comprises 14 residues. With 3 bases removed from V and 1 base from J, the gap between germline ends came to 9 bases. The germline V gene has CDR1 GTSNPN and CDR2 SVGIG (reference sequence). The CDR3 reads CAWRFGLTNEKLFF. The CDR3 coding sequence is TGTGCCTGGAGATTTGGGCTAACTAATGAAAAACTGTTTTTT.